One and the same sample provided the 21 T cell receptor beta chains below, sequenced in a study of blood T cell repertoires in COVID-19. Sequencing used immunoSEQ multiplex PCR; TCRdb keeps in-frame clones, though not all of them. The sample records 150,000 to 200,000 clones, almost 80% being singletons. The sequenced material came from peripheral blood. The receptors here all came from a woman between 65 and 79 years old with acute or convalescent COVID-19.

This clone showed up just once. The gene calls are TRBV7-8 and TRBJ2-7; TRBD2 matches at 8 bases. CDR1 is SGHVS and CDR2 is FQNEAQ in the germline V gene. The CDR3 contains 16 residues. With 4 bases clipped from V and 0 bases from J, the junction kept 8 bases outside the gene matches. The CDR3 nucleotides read TGTGCCAGCAGCTCTACGGCCAGCGGGAGCTCCTACGAGCAGTACTTC. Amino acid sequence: CASSSTASGSSYEQYF.

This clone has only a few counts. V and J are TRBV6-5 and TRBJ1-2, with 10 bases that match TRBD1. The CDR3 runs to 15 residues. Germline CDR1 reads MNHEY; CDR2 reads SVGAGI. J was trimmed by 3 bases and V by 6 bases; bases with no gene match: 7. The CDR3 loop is CASSPGTGADYGYTF. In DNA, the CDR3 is TGTGCCAGCAGCCCCGGGACAGGGGCGGACTATGGCTACACCTTC.

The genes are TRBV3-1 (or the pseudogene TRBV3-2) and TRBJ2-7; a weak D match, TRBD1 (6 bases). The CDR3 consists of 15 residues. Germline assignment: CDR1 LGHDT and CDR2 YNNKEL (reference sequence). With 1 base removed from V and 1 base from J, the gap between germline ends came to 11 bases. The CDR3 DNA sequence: TGTGCCAGCAGCCAAGCCCCCGGACAGTCCTACGAGCAGTACTTC. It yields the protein CASSQAPGQSYEQYF.

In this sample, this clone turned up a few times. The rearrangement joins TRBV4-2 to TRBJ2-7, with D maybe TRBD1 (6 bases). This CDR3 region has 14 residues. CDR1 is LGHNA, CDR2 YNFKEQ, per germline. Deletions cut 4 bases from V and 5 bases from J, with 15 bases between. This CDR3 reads CASSLFKDSHEQYF. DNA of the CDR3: TGTGCCAGCAGCCTTTTCAAGGACAGCCACGAGCAGTACTTC.

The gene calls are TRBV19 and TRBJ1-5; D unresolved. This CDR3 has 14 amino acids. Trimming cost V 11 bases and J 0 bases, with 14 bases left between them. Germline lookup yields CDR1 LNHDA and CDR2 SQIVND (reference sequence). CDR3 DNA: TGTGCCTGCTGGGGAGGCTATAGCAATCAGCCCCAGCATTTT. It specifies CACWGGYSNQPQHF.

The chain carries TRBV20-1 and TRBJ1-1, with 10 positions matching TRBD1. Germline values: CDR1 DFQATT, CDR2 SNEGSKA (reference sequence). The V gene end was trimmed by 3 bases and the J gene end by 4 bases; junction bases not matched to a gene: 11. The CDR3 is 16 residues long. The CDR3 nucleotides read TGCAGTGCTAGTGGGACAGGGGAACCGTCGGCCACTGAAGCTTTCTTT. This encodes CSASGTGEPSATEAFF.

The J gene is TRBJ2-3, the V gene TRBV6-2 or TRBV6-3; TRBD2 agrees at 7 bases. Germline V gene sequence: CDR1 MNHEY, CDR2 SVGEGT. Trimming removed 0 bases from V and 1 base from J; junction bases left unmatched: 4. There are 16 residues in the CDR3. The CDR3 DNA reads TGTGCCAGCAGTTACTCGAGGGGAGGGGGCACAGATACGCAGTATTTT. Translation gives CASSYSRGGGTDTQYF.

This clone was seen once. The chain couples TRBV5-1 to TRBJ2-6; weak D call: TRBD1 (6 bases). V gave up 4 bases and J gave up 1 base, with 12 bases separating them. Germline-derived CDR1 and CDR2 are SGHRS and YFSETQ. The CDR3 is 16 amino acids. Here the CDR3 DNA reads TGCGCCAGCAGCCTGAGGGACATTTCTGGGGCCAACGTCCTGACTTTC. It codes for CASSLRDISGANVLTF. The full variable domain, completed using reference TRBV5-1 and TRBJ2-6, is KAGVTQTPRYLIKTRGQQVTLSCSPISGHRSVSWYQQTPGQGLQFLFEYFSETQRNKGNFPGRFSGRQFSNSRSEMNVSTLELGDSALYLCASSLRDISGANVLTFGAGSRLTVL.

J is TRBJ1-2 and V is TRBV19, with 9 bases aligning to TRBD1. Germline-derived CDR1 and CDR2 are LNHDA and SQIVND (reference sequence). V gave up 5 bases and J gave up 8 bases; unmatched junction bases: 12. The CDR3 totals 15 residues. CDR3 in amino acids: CASSPGQGSYRGYTF. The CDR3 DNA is TGTGCCAGTAGTCCGGGACAGGGCTCTTATCGAGGCTACACCTTC.

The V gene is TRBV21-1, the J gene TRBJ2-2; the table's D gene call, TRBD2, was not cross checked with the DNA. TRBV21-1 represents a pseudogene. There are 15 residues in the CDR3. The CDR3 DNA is TGTGCCAGCAACAGTCACCGGGGACTAGGATATGAGCTGTTTTTT. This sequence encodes CASNSHRGLGYELFF.

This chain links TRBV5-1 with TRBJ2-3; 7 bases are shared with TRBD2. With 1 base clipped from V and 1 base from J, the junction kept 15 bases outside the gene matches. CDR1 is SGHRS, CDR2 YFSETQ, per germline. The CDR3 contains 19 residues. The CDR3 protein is CASSLFAAGDYYGTDTQYF. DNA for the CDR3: TGCGCCAGCAGCTTGTTTGCGGCGGGAGACTATTACGGCACAGATACGCAGTATTTT.

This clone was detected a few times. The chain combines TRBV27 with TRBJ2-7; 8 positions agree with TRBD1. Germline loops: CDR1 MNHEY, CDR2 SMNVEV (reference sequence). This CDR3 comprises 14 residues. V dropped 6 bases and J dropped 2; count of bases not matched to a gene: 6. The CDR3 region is CASSPRGPAYEQYF. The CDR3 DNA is TGTGCCAGCAGCCCCAGGGGGCCAGCCTACGAGCAGTACTTC.

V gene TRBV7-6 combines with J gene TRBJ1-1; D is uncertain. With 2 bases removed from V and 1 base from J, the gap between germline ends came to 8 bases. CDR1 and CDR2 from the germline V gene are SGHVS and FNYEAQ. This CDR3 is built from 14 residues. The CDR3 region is CASSLMSSNTEAFF. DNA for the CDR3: TGTGCCAGCAGCTTAATGTCGTCGAACACTGAAGCTTTCTTT. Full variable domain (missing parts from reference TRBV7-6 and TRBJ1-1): GAGVSQSPRYKVTKRGQDVALRCDPISGHVSLYWYRQALGQGPEFLTYFNYEAQQDKSGLPNDRFSAERPEGSISTLTIQRTEQRDSAMYRCASSLMSSNTEAFFGQGTRLTVV.

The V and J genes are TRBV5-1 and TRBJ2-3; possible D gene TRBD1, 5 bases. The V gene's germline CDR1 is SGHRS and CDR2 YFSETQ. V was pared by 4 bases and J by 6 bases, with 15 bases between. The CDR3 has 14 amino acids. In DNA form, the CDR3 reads TGCGCCAGCAGCCAAGCCCTCCCAGGGGATACGCAGTATTTT. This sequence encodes CASSQALPGDTQYF.

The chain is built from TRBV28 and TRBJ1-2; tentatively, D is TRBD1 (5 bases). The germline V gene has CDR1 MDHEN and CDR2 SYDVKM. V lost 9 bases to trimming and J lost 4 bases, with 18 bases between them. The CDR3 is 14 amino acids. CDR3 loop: CASITTTEIYGYTF. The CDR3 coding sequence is TGTGCCAGTATTACCACGACAGAGATCTATGGCTACACCTTC.

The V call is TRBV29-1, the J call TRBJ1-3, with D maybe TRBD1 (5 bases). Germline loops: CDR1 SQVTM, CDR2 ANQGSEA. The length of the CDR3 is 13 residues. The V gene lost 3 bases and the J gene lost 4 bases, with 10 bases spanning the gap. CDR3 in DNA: TGCAGCGTTGAGGGACTCTACGGAAACACCATATATTTT. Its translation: CSVEGLYGNTIYF.

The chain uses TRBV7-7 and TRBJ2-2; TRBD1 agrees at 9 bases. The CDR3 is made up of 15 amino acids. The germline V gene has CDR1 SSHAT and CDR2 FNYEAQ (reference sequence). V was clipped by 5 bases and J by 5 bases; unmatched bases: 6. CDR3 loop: CASSPGTGITGELFF. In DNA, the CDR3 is TGTGCCAGCAGCCCCGGGACAGGGATTACCGGGGAGCTGTTTTTT. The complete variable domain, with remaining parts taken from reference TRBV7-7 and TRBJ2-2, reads GAGVSQSPRYKVTKRGQDVTLRCDPISSHATLYWYQQALGQGPEFLTYFNYEAQPDKSGLPSDRFSAERPEGSISTLTIQRTEQRDSAMYRCASSPGTGITGELFFGEGSRLTVL.

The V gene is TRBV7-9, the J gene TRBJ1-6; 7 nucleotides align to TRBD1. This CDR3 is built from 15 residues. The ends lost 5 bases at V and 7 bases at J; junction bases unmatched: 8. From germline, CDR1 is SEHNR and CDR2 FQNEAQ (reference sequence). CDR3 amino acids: CASSPGDSVNSPLHF. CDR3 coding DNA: TGTGCCAGCAGCCCCGGGGACAGCGTAAATTCACCCCTCCACTTT.

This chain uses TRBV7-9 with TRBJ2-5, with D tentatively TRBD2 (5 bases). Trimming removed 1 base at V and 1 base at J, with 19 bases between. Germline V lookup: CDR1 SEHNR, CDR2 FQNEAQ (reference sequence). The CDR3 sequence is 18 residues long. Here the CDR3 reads CASSLETTNSRGQETQYF. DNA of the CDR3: TGTGCCAGCAGCTTAGAGACAACTAACAGCCGGGGCCAAGAGACCCAGTACTTC.

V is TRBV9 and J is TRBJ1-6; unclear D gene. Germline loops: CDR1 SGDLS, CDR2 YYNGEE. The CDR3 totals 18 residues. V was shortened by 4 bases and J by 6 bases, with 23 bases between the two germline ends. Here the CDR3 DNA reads TGTGCCAGCAGCCCCCGAAGCGGGGAGGGAGGAGGTAATTCACCCCTCCACTTT. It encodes CASSPRSGEGGGNSPLHF.

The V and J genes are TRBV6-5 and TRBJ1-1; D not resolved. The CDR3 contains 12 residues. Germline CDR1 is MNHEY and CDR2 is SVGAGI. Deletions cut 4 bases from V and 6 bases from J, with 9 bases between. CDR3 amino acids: CASSSHRAEAFF. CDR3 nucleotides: TGTGCCAGCAGTTCCCACCGAGCTGAAGCTTTCTTT.